This is a list of T cell receptor beta chains from one sample in a study of blood T cell repertoires in COVID-19. Sequenced by immunoSEQ multiplex PCR; TCRdb stores in-frame clones only, minus some. Found here are more than 70,000 clones, approximately 78% of them singletons; the top ten hold roughly 4.8%. The sequencing sample was made of peripheral blood. All receptors derive from a woman of 80 years or more with active or convalescent COVID-19. Both conserved end residues are part of each CDR3. The D gene is left open where the match is weak. Rows give clone size only sometimes, using once, few, many, or a class for an expanded clone.

V	length	D	size	J	CDR3	DNA
TRBV11-3	15	TRBD2	.	TRBJ2-1	CASSESGNSYNEQFF	TGTGCCAGCAGCGAGAGCGGGAACTCCTACAATGAGCAGTTCTTC
TRBV7-9	11	.	.	TRBJ2-3	CASSSADTQYF	TGTGCCAGCAGCTCGGCAGATACGCAGTATTTT
TRBV27	18	.	.	TRBJ1-4	CASSFVPGGRTANEKLFF	TGTGCCAGCAGTTTCGTACCGGGGGGGAGAACAGCTAATGAAAAACTGTTTTTT
TRBV6-1	15	.	medium-sized	TRBJ1-1	CASSDDAGVNTEAFF	TGTGCCAGCAGTGATGACGCCGGGGTAAACACTGAAGCTTTCTTT
TRBV5-1	14	.	.	TRBJ1-5	CASSLDGVNQPQHF	TGCGCCAGCAGCTTGGACGGGGTAAATCAGCCCCAGCATTTT
TRBV6-6	16	TRBD1	.	TRBJ1-1	CASSTYRGQKNTEAFF	TGTGCCAGCAGTACTTACAGGGGGCAGAAGAACACTGAAGCTTTCTTT
TRBV28	15	.	few	TRBJ1-1	CASSRARGVNTEAFF	TGTGCCAGCAGTCGGGCCAGGGGCGTGAACACTGAAGCTTTCTTT
TRBV18	15	TRBD1	.	TRBJ1-6	CASSLGTVDNSPLHF	TGTGCCAGCTCACTTGGGACAGTAGATAATTCACCCCTCCACTTT
TRBV2	15	TRBD1	.	TRBJ1-3	CASTAGQGGGNTIYF	TGTGCCAGCACCGCGGGACAGGGAGGCGGAAACACCATATATTTT
TRBV6-5	15	.	once	TRBJ2-7	CASSTYLRGSYEQYF	TGTGCCAGCAGTACCTACCTAAGGGGGTCCTACGAGCAGTACTTC
TRBV27	16	TRBD1	.	TRBJ1-2	CASSTTSGTANRRYTF	TGTGCCAGCAGCACTACGTCCGGGACAGCCAACCGACGCTACACCTTC
TRBV2	13	.	.	TRBJ1-5	CASSGGYNQPQHF	TGTGCCAGCAGTGGGGGCTACAATCAGCCCCAGCATTTT